This entry lists 19 T cell receptor beta chains sequenced from one sample in a study of blood T cell repertoires in COVID-19. The assay was immunoSEQ multiplex PCR, and TCRdb's table has in-frame clones only and misses some. The table records some 120,000 clones, 70% to 90% of them present only once. Sequencing input: peripheral blood. These receptors all come from a man in his fifties with acute or convalescent COVID-19.

The chain joins TRBV19 to TRBJ2-7, with a tentative D call TRBD1 (6 bases). This CDR3 spans 15 amino acids. The V end lost 5 bases, the J end lost 7 bases, and 21 bases lay between the germline ends. Germline V gives CDR1 LNHDA, CDR2 SQIVND (reference sequence). Here the CDR3 reads CASSPGRDILREQYF. The CDR3 DNA follows: TGTGCCAGTAGTCCCGGCCGGGACATCCTAAGGGAGCAGTACTTC.

Only one count was recorded for this clone. The chain recombines TRBV10-3 with TRBJ2-7; 8 bases line up with TRBD1. The ends lost 10 bases at V and 2 bases at J; junction bases unmatched: 7. This CDR3 has 13 residues. In germline, CDR1 is ENHRY, CDR2 SYGVKD. The CDR3 reads CATQDRATYEQYF. CDR3 coding DNA: TGTGCCACCCAGGACAGGGCTACCTACGAGCAGTACTTC.

This sequence joins TRBV12-3 or TRBV12-4 and TRBJ1-1; no firm D call. The ends were cut back, 2 bases at V and 7 bases at J, with 8 bases in the middle. The CDR3 is 12 amino acids. In DNA form, the CDR3 reads TGTGCCAGCAGTTTAAGCGAGGGTGAAGCTTTCTTT. Translated, it gives CASSLSEGEAFF.

The chain joins TRBV19 to TRBJ1-1, with D maybe TRBD1 (6 bases). V was shortened by 3 bases and J by 1 base, with 9 bases between the two germline ends. The CDR3 totals 14 residues. Germline V lookup: CDR1 LNHDA, CDR2 SQIVND (reference sequence). The DNA for the CDR3 is TGTGCCAGTAGTATGGGACACCGGAACACTGAAGCTTTCTTT. This codes for CASSMGHRNTEAFF.

This clone was counted between two and nine times. The rearrangement links TRBV6-2 or TRBV6-3 to TRBJ1-4, with D possibly TRBD1 on 6 matching bases. This CDR3 comprises 15 residues. CDR1 is MNHEY and CDR2 is SVGEGT in the germline V gene. Trimming stripped 4 bases from V and 5 bases from J, with 14 bases between. This chain's CDR3 is CASSLPTGPNEKLFF. CDR3 DNA: TGTGCCAGCAGTTTACCGACAGGCCCAAATGAAAAACTGTTTTTT.

This chain joins TRBV7-8 and TRBJ1-3; D is possibly TRBD1 (6 bases). Germline values: CDR1 SGHVS, CDR2 FQNEAQ. V was cut by 10 bases and J by 0 bases, with 10 bases left in between. This CDR3 region has 13 residues. The CDR3 DNA sequence: TGTGCCACCAGACAGGCCTCTGGAAACACCATATATTTT. This codes for CATRQASGNTIYF.

The J gene is TRBJ2-7, the V gene TRBV11-2, with 8 bases aligning to TRBD2. The CDR3 spans 15 residues. J gave up 5 bases and V 4 bases, and 10 bases lay outside the gene matches. Germline CDR1 SGHAT, CDR2 FQNNGV. This CDR3 reads CASSSFKAGENEQYF. The CDR3 DNA reads TGTGCCAGCAGCTCCTTCAAAGCGGGAGAGAACGAGCAGTACTTC.

This chain connects TRBV30 to TRBJ1-2; possible D gene TRBD1, 6 bases. The CDR3 runs to 12 residues. Germline CDR1 is GTSNPN and CDR2 is SVGIG (reference sequence). Trimming shortened V by 0 bases and J by 5 bases, and 7 bases separated the two germline ends. CDR3 sequence: CAWSVQGYGYTF. CDR3 nucleotides: TGTGCCTGGAGTGTACAGGGTTATGGCTACACCTTC.

This clone has more than one count but fewer than ten. V gene TRBV5-1 combines with J gene TRBJ2-7; no definite D call. Germline CDR1 is SGHRS and CDR2 is YFSETQ. CDR3 length: 16 residues. The ends were cut back, 0 bases at V and 3 bases at J, with 16 bases in the middle. The CDR3 is CASSLADMPPIYEQYF. As DNA, the CDR3 is TGCGCCAGCAGCTTGGCCGACATGCCGCCGATCTACGAGCAGTACTTC.

This rearrangement joins TRBV10-3 to TRBJ2-1; 7 positions agree with TRBD2. The germline V gene encodes CDR1 ENHRY and CDR2 SYGVKD. This CDR3 contains 14 residues. Trimming at V came to 5 bases and at J to 7 bases, leaving 8 bases not matched to a gene. CDR3 sequence (DNA): TGTGCCATCAGTCCTTCGGCTAGCGGTAATGAGCAGTTCTTC. Amino acid sequence: CAISPSASGNEQFF.

The chain is built from TRBV5-1 and TRBJ1-4; D uncertain. The germline CDR1 and CDR2 sequences are SGHRS and YFSETQ. Trimming took 0 bases from V and 1 from J, leaving 7 bases between them. The CDR3 covers 15 residues. This chain's CDR3 is CASSLELGTNEKLFF. CDR3 DNA sequence: TGCGCCAGCAGCTTGGAACTAGGAACTAATGAAAAACTGTTTTTT.

CDR3 sequence: CARTGGENGSKFF. The CDR3 DNA is TGTGCCAGGACGGGGGGAGAGAACGGGAGTAAGTTCTTC. The chain couples TRBV5-6 to TRBJ2-1; 7 bases are a match to TRBD2. This CDR3 is built from 13 residues. Per germline, CDR1 SGHDT and CDR2 YYEEEE. J gave up 14 bases and V 8 bases, and 16 bases lay outside the gene matches.

CDR3 DNA sequence: TGTGCCAGCAGTCGGGGGGGGCAGGGACGAAACACCATATATTTT. Its protein product is CASSRGGQGRNTIYF. The V gene is TRBV6-5, the J gene TRBJ1-3, with D perhaps matching TRBD1 (6 bases). The CDR3 sequence is 15 residues long. V was clipped by 5 bases and J by 5 bases, with 16 bases between them. The germline gives CDR1 MNHEY, CDR2 SVGAGI.

The chain recombines TRBV5-4 with TRBJ1-5; possible D gene TRBD1, 5 bases. Trimming took off 2 bases at V and 4 bases at J, with 13 bases between the two ends. Germline CDR1 and CDR2: SGHNT and YYREEE (reference sequence). The CDR3 extends over 15 amino acids. Written as DNA, the CDR3 is TGTGCCAGCAGCTTTGATGGTCAGGGTAATCAGCCCCAGCATTTT. It specifies CASSFDGQGNQPQHF. Filled out from reference TRBV5-4 and TRBJ1-5, the complete variable domain reads ETGVTQSPTHLIKTRGQQVTLRCSSQSGHNTVSWYQQALGQGPQFIFQYYREEENGRGNFPPRFSGLQFPNYSSELNVNALELDDSALYLCASSFDGQGNQPQHFGDGTRLSIL.

The V call is TRBV9, the J call TRBJ2-7; perhaps TRBD2 as D (5 bases). Germline CDR1 reads SGDLS; CDR2 reads YYNGEE. The CDR3 covers 16 residues. Trimming removed 2 bases from V and 5 bases from J, with 20 bases in between. CDR3 loop: CASSVDPRGHDNEQYF. CDR3 in DNA: TGTGCCAGCAGCGTCGACCCTCGGGGTCACGATAACGAGCAGTACTTC.

The V call is TRBV4-1, the J call TRBJ2-7; 9 bases are shared with TRBD2. The CDR3 has 17 amino acids. The V and J ends lost 1 base and 3 bases, in that order; junction bases with no gene match: 10. The V gene's germline CDR1 is MGHRA and CDR2 YSYEKL. The CDR3 loop is CASSQGYLAGTNYEQYF. The CDR3 nucleotides are TGCGCCAGCAGCCAAGGATACCTAGCGGGAACGAACTACGAGCAGTACTTC.

This rearrangement joins TRBV10-3 to TRBJ1-5, with D possibly matching TRBD1 (6 bases). V lost 0 bases, J lost 2 bases, and 8 bases lay in between. The CDR3 has 15 residues. Germline values: CDR1 ENHRY, CDR2 SYGVKD. CDR3 in DNA: TGTGCCATCAGTGAGTCGTCAGGGGGCAATCAGCCCCAGCATTTT. Protein: CAISESSGGNQPQHF.

This chain uses TRBV4-3 with TRBJ1-1; 8 positions match TRBD1. This CDR3 region has 13 residues. Per the germline V gene, CDR1 is LGHNA and CDR2 is YSLEER. The J segment lost 7 bases and the V segment lost 3 bases, leaving 4 bases of the junction unmatched. CDR3 DNA sequence: TGCGCCAGCAGCCATGGACAGGGTCATGAAGCTTTCTTT. It translates to CASSHGQGHEAFF.

This rearrangement joins TRBV6-6 to TRBJ1-1; D perhaps matches TRBD1 (5 bases). Trimming took off 4 bases at V and 8 bases at J, with 11 bases between the two ends. The CDR3 runs 12 residues. Germline values: CDR1 MNHNY, CDR2 SVGAGI (reference sequence). CDR3 in amino acids: CASSFSRQEAFF. The CDR3 bases are TGTGCCAGCAGTTTCTCCCGACAGGAAGCTTTCTTT.